Sequencing of this T cell receptor (beta chain) was carried out in a study of blood T cell repertoires in COVID-19. CDR3 length: 22 residues. CDR1 MGHRA and CDR2 YSYEKL come from the germline V gene. The V gene end was trimmed by 0 bases and the J gene end by 4 bases; junction bases not matched to a gene: 23. Sequencing was performed with immunoSEQ multiplex PCR; in TCRdb, only in-frame clones are kept and a portion is missing. This table has approximately 76,000 clones, around 80% appearing once. The sequenced material came from peripheral blood. The receptor's source is a man aged 50 to 60 with acute or convalescent COVID-19. J is TRBJ2-1 and V is TRBV4-1; TRBD2 agrees at 8 bases. The CDR3 nucleotides read TGCGCCAGCAGCCAAGAAGGGGCCGCCGGGGCGGGGGGCGTTATGCAATACAATGAGCAGTTCTTC. Translating it yields CASSQEGAAGAGGVMQYNEQFF.